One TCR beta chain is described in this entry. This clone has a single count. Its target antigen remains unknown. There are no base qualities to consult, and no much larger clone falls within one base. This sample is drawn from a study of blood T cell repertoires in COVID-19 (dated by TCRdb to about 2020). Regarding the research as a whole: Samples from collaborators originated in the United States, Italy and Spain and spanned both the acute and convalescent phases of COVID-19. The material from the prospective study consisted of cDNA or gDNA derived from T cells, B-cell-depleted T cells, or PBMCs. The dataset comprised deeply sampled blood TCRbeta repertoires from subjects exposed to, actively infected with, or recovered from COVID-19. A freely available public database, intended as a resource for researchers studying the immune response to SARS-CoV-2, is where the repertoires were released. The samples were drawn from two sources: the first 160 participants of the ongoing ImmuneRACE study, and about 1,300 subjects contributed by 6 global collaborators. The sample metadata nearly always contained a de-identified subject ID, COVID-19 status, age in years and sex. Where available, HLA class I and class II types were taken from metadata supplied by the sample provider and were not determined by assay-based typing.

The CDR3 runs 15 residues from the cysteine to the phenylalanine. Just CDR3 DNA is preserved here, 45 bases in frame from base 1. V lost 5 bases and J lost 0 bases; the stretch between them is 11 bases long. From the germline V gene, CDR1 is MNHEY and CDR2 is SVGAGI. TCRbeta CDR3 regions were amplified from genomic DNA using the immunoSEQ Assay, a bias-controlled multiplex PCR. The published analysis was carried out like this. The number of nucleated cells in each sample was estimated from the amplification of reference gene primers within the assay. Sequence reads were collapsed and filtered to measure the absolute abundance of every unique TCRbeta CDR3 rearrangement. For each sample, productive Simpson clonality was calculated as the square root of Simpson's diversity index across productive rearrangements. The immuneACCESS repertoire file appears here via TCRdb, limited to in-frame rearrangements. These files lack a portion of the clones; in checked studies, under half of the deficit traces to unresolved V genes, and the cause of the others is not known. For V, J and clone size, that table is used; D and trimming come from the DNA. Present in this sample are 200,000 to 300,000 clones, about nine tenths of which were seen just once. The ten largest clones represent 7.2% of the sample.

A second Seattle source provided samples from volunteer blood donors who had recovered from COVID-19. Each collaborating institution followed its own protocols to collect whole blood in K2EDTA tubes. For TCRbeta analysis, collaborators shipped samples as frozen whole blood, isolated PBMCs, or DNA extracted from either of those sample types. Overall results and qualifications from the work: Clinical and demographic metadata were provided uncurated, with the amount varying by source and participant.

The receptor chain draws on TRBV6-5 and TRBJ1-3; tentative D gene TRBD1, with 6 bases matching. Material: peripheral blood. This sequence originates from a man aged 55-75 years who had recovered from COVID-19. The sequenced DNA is TGTGCCAGCAGTATTGGGACAACCTCTGGAAACACCATATATTTT. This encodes CASSIGTTSGNTIYF.